This T cell receptor (beta chain) is drawn from a study of T cells in Graves' hyperthyroidism and ophthalmopathy. Study-level information: Peripheral blood was taken when the disease was first diagnosed, before any treatment began.

The CDR3 spans 16 residues. CDR1 and CDR2 (germline): MNHNS, SASEGT. V was pared by 2 bases and J by 3 bases, with 16 bases between. What was amplified from RNA transcripts were TCR beta CDR3 regions. The TCR CDR3 was amplified in a first-round RT-PCR using the HTBI primer set. Via MiXCR, TCRdb re-called the multiplex PCR reads, giving one row per CDR3 protein. In the table there are under 350,000 distinct CDR3 sequences, less than 30% of which are singletons. Hyperthyroidism had been newly diagnosed in patients aged 18 to 65, and its duration was under 2 months. Diagnosis relied on clinical symptoms, serum thyroxine and TRAb, thyroid ultrasound and orbital computed tomography. PBMCs were derived from around 10 ml fresh peripheral blood. This clonotype was seen many times.

This chain uses TRBV6-1 with TRBJ2-5; tentative D call: TRBD1 (6 bases). The sequence was collected from a man aged 40-55 years with Graves' hyperthyroidism that later progressed to Graves' ophthalmopathy. The sequenced material came from blood. The CDR3 sequence is CASSEHDPDREETQYF. CDR3 in DNA: TGTGCCAGCAGTGAACACGACCCGGACAGAGAAGAGACCCAGTACTTC.